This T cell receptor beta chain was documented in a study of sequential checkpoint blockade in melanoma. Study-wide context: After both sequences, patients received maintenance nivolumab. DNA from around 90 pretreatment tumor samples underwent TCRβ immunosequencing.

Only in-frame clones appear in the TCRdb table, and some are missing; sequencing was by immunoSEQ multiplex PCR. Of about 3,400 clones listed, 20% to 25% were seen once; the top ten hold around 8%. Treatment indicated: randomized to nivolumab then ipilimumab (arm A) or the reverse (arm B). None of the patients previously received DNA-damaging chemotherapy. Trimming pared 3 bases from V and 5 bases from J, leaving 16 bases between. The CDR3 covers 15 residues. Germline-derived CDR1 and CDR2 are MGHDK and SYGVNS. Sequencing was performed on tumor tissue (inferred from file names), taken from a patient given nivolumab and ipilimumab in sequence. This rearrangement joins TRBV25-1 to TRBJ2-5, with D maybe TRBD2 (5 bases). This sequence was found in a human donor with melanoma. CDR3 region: CASSDLEDLKETQYF. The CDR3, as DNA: TGTGCCAGCAGTGACCTCGAGGACTTGAAGGAGACCCAGTACTTC.